Shown below are 27 T cell receptor beta chains from a single sample sequenced in a study of T cell changes during pregnancy in multiple sclerosis. Measured with immunoSEQ multiplex PCR; TCRdb has only the in-frame clones, and not every one. This sample carries around 35,000 clones, roughly nine tenths of them seen once, and the ten largest clones take roughly 0.39%. The source material was CD4+ T cells from peripheral blood mononuclear cells, sampled in the second trimester of pregnancy. The receptors were sampled from a female donor with multiple sclerosis, enrolled in a pregnancy study.

The chain is built from TRBV2 and TRBJ2-7; 12 nucleotides line up with TRBD1. Losses at the gene ends were 6 bases for V and 4 bases for J; bases not matched to a gene: 10. The CDR3 covers 16 residues. From germline, CDR1 is SNHLY and CDR2 FYNNEI. The CDR3 bases are TGTGCCAGCAGGTTAAATCCGGGACAGGGGGCGTACGAGCAGTACTTC. It translates to CASRLNPGQGAYEQYF.

V and J are TRBV19 and TRBJ2-3; 7 bases fit TRBD1. This CDR3 region has 14 residues. The trim removed 6 bases at V and 2 bases at J, leaving 5 bases unmatched. CDR1 and CDR2 from the germline V gene are LNHDA and SQIVND (reference sequence). DNA for the CDR3: TGTGCCAGTAGCCGACAGGGCTTCACAGATACGCAGTATTTT. Translating it yields CASSRQGFTDTQYF.

This chain links TRBV6-5 with TRBJ2-7, with TRBD1 as a possible D gene (7 bases). CDR1 is MNHEY and CDR2 is SVGAGI in the germline V gene. Trimming left V 6 bases short and J 3 bases short, with 18 bases between. This CDR3 comprises 15 residues. CDR3 in amino acids: CASRLQRQGGYEQYF. In nucleotides, the CDR3 is TGTGCCAGCAGACTCCAGAGACAGGGAGGCTACGAGCAGTACTTC.

The chain has TRBV6-1 and TRBJ2-6, with TRBD1 matching over 7 bases. Germline V CDR1 and CDR2: MNHNS, SASEGT. The CDR3 is made up of 18 amino acids. The ends lost 4 bases at V and 6 bases at J; junction bases unmatched: 15. CDR3 sequence reads: CASSVLPGTAAVANVLTF. In DNA, the CDR3 is TGTGCCAGCAGTGTACTCCCCGGGACAGCTGCTGTGGCCAACGTCCTGACTTTC.

V gene TRBV29-1 combines with J gene TRBJ1-3; D possibly corresponds to TRBD1 (6 bases). Germline V CDR1 and CDR2: SQVTM, ANQGSEA. Trimming pared 7 bases from V and 2 bases from J, leaving 9 bases between. The CDR3 spans 12 residues. The DNA of the CDR3 is TGCAGCGCCACAGGGCCTGGAAACACCATATATTTT. It yields the protein CSATGPGNTIYF.

This clone has more than one count but fewer than ten. The V gene is TRBV4-2, the J gene TRBJ2-2; 9 nucleotides align to TRBD2. Trimming cost V 4 bases and J 0 bases; bases outside gene matches: 6. The CDR3 loop spans 17 amino acids. CDR1 LGHNA and CDR2 YNFKEQ come from the germline V gene. CDR3 in amino acids: CASSRSGGGTNTGELFF. DNA of the CDR3: TGTGCCAGCAGCCGTAGCGGGGGAGGCACGAACACCGGGGAGCTGTTTTTT.

The rearrangement uses TRBV9 and TRBJ1-4; a possible D gene is TRBD1 (5 bases). Germline V gene lookup returns CDR1 SGDLS and CDR2 YYNGEE. There are 15 residues in the CDR3. V was trimmed by 0 bases and J by 7 bases, leaving 13 bases between them. The CDR3 loop is CASSVGGGAGEKLFF. Here the CDR3 DNA reads TGTGCCAGCAGCGTAGGCGGAGGGGCGGGTGAAAAACTGTTTTTT.

The chain combines TRBV2 with TRBJ1-4, with a weak D call TRBD1 (6 bases). The CDR3 loop spans 13 amino acids. CDR1 and CDR2 (germline): SNHLY, FYNNEI. V lost 8 bases, J lost 8 bases, and 15 bases lay in between. The CDR3 nucleotides read TGTGCCAGCCAACAGGGTTTTGACGAAAAACTGTTTTTT. Its protein product is CASQQGFDEKLFF.

The J gene is TRBJ1-3, the V gene TRBV19, with 7 nucleotides matching TRBD1. The CDR3 spans 16 residues. The J segment lost 2 bases and the V segment lost 9 bases, leaving 13 bases of the junction unmatched. CDR1 and CDR2 (germline): LNHDA, SQIVND (reference sequence). The CDR3 sequence is CASRRQGISAGNTIYF. CDR3 in DNA: TGTGCCAGCAGAAGACAGGGAATATCGGCTGGAAACACCATATATTTT.

V gene TRBV6-6 combines with J gene TRBJ2-7; D call uncertain. The CDR3 loop spans 16 amino acids. The germline CDR1 and CDR2 sequences are MNHNY and SVGAGI (reference sequence). V lost 6 bases and J 3 bases, leaving 21 bases between the germline ends. The CDR3 spells CASSATDQYGFYEQYF. The DNA of the CDR3 is TGTGCCAGCAGCGCTACCGACCAGTACGGGTTCTACGAGCAGTACTTC.

The V and J genes are TRBV18 and TRBJ2-7; TRBD2 matches at 9 bases. Germline V gene data show CDR1 as KGHSH and CDR2 as LQKENI. CDR3 length: 15 residues. Trimming at V came to 4 bases and at J to 2 bases, leaving 6 bases not matched to a gene. CDR3: CASSLSGRPAYEQYF. The CDR3, as DNA: TGTGCCAGCTCACTAAGCGGGAGGCCGGCCTACGAGCAGTACTTC.

This chain links TRBV13 with TRBJ2-5, with D unresolved. The CDR3 has 14 residues. V lost 5 bases, J lost 2 bases, and 12 bases lay in between. Germline V gene data show CDR1 as PRHDT and CDR2 as FYEKMQ (reference sequence). The CDR3 DNA follows: TGTGCCAGCAGCCACCGGCGGCCACAAGAGACCCAGTACTTC. It specifies CASSHRRPQETQYF.

The chain recombines TRBV11-2 with TRBJ1-1; 8 bases line up with TRBD1. CDR3 length: 17 amino acids. The V gene's germline CDR1 is SGHAT and CDR2 FQNNGV. J gave up 3 bases and V 0 bases, and 9 bases lay outside the gene matches. The CDR3 is CASSLDARGRGDTEAFF. The CDR3 DNA follows: TGTGCCAGCAGCTTAGATGCCAGGGGGCGGGGAGACACTGAAGCTTTCTTT.

This chain joins TRBV6-5 and TRBJ1-3; no clear D gene. Trimming removed 0 bases at V and 0 bases at J, with 9 bases between. CDR1 is MNHEY, CDR2 SVGAGI, per germline. The CDR3 covers 16 residues. As DNA, the CDR3 is TGTGCCAGCAGTTACTCGCAGAGGATCTCTGGAAACACCATATATTTT. Amino acid sequence: CASSYSQRISGNTIYF.

The rearrangement joins TRBV5-4 to TRBJ2-1, with TRBD2 matching over 10 bases. CDR3 size: 15 residues. The junction had 9 bases not matched to a gene; V was cut back by 2 bases and J by 10 bases. Germline V gene data show CDR1 as SGHNT and CDR2 as YYREEE (reference sequence). The CDR3 reads CASSLSLAGAGEQFF. CDR3 sequence (DNA): TGTGCCAGCAGCTTAAGCCTAGCGGGAGCAGGCGAGCAGTTCTTC.

This chain connects TRBV5-4 to TRBJ2-5, with D maybe TRBD2 (6 bases). The CDR3 runs 15 residues. From germline, CDR1 is SGHNT and CDR2 YYREEE (reference sequence). V was clipped by 0 bases and J by 3 bases, with 12 bases between them. The CDR3 loop is CASSLDYGGEETQYF. In DNA, the CDR3 is TGTGCCAGCAGCTTGGACTACGGCGGGGAAGAGACCCAGTACTTC. Full variable domain (remainder filled in from reference TRBV5-4 and TRBJ2-5): ETGVTQSPTHLIKTRGQQVTLRCSSQSGHNTVSWYQQALGQGPQFIFQYYREEENGRGNFPPRFSGLQFPNYSSELNVNALELDDSALYLCASSLDYGGEETQYFGPGTRLLVL.

V is TRBV6-6 and J is TRBJ1-2, with 9 bases identical to TRBD1. The length of the CDR3 is 16 residues. The ends lost 4 bases at V and 2 bases at J; junction bases unmatched: 8. Germline lookup yields CDR1 MNHNY and CDR2 SVGAGI (reference sequence). CDR3 sequence reads: CASSSGQGLGNYGYTF. CDR3 DNA sequence: TGTGCCAGCAGTTCCGGACAGGGGCTTGGGAACTATGGCTACACCTTC.

The V and J genes are TRBV6-6 and TRBJ2-7; 8 positions agree with TRBD1. Germline V gene lookup returns CDR1 MNHNY and CDR2 SVGAGI (reference sequence). The length of the CDR3 is 13 residues. The ends lost 6 bases at V and 3 bases at J; junction bases unmatched: 4. In DNA form, the CDR3 reads TGTGCCAGCAGGGACAGGGAAAGCTACGAGCAGTACTTC. Its translation is CASRDRESYEQYF.

The chain joins TRBV19 to TRBJ2-3, with no clear D. Germline assignment: CDR1 LNHDA and CDR2 SQIVND (reference sequence). Trimming took off 6 bases at V and 3 bases at J, with 10 bases between the two ends. The CDR3 consists of 13 residues. CDR3 residues: CASRPPETDTQYF. The CDR3 DNA is TGTGCCAGTAGGCCTCCCGAGACAGATACGCAGTATTTT.

This sequence joins TRBV19 and TRBJ1-5; no clear D. V shed 1 base and J shed 7 bases, with 8 bases lying between them. CDR1 is LNHDA, CDR2 SQIVND, per germline (reference sequence). This CDR3 spans 13 amino acids. CDR3 in DNA: TGTGCCAGTAGTATAGCGGGTCGACAGCCCCAGCATTTT. Translation gives CASSIAGRQPQHF.

This chain connects TRBV5-1 to TRBJ2-1; D is possibly TRBD1 (6 bases). Per germline, CDR1 SGHRS and CDR2 YFSETQ. Trimming stripped 7 bases from V and 5 bases from J, with 13 bases between. This CDR3 has 13 residues. CDR3 region: CASRYRENNEQFF. DNA of the CDR3: TGCGCCAGCCGGTACAGGGAAAACAATGAGCAGTTCTTC.

The rearrangement links TRBV6-1 to TRBJ2-5, with TRBD2 identical over 9 bases. V trimming: 4 bases; J trimming: 4 bases; junction bases outside the gene matches: 7. CDR1 and CDR2 from the germline V gene are MNHNS and SASEGT. This CDR3 has 15 amino acids. The CDR3 loop reads CASSASLAGVETQYF. As DNA, the CDR3 is TGTGCCAGCAGTGCCTCTTTAGCGGGAGTAGAGACCCAGTACTTC.

The chain employs TRBV9 and TRBJ2-1, with 10 bases aligning to TRBD2. Trimming removed 0 bases from V and 12 bases from J; junction bases left unmatched: 15. Germline V CDR1 and CDR2: SGDLS, YYNGEE. There are 17 residues in the CDR3. This CDR3 reads CASSVASQAGGPGSQFF. Here the CDR3 DNA reads TGTGCCAGCAGCGTAGCATCCCAAGCGGGGGGGCCTGGGTCGCAGTTCTTC.

This chain joins TRBV19 and TRBJ1-2; D gene uncertain. The CDR3 covers 13 residues. Germline loops: CDR1 LNHDA, CDR2 SQIVND (reference sequence). Trimming took 8 bases from V and 7 from J, leaving 17 bases between them. CDR3 nucleotides: TGTGCCAGTTCAGTGGAGGTTTTGGGTGGCTACACCTTC. Protein product: CASSVEVLGGYTF.

This rearrangement joins TRBV21-1 to TRBJ2-7; TRBD2 is the table's D call and was not checked against the DNA. TRBV21-1 is shown as a pseudogene. CDR3 length: 16 residues. The CDR3 DNA reads as TGTGCCAGCAGCAAAGGGGCAGGTACTAGCTCCTACGAGCAGTACTTC. The encoded protein is CASSKGAGTSSYEQYF.

The chain joins TRBV25-1 to TRBJ2-3, with 8 bases matching TRBD2. Germline values: CDR1 MGHDK, CDR2 SYGVNS. The trim removed 8 bases at V and 3 bases at J, leaving 10 bases unmatched. The CDR3 has 15 residues. The chain's CDR3 is CASAPREGLTDTQYF. CDR3 in DNA: TGTGCCAGCGCCCCCCGGGAGGGCCTTACAGATACGCAGTATTTT.

The chain combines TRBV18 with TRBJ1-6, with D unclear. The CDR3 runs 13 residues. Germline V gene sequence: CDR1 KGHSH, CDR2 LQKENI. Trimming cost V 2 bases and J 8 bases, with 7 bases left between them. The CDR3 reads CASSPDADSPLHF. The CDR3 nucleotides are TGTGCCAGCTCACCAGACGCGGATTCACCCCTCCACTTT.